What follows are 14 T cell receptor beta chains derived from one specimen sequenced in a study of blood T cell repertoires in COVID-19. Libraries were prepared by immunoSEQ multiplex PCR; TCRdb keeps only in-frame clonotypes and omits some of them. This table holds about 68,000 clones, 75% to 95% found once. Input material: peripheral blood. These receptors all stem from a human donor in a cohort sampled during active COVID-19.

In this sample, this clone turned up once. This rearrangement joins TRBV5-1 to TRBJ2-5; D might be TRBD2 (6 bases). Trimming shortened V by 4 bases and J by 4 bases, and 14 bases separated the two germline ends. Per the germline V gene, CDR1 is SGHRS and CDR2 is YFSETQ. This CDR3 comprises 14 residues. The CDR3 loop is CASSDSAGRETQYF. The CDR3 nucleotides are TGCGCCAGCAGCGATTCCGCGGGGAGAGAGACCCAGTACTTC.

The chain has TRBV5-6 and TRBJ2-7; D gene ambiguous. CDR3 size: 12 residues. The germline V gene has CDR1 SGHDT and CDR2 YYEEEE. The V gene lost 4 bases and the J gene lost 0 bases, with 5 bases spanning the gap. CDR3 coding DNA: TGTGCCAGCAGCACGAGCTCCTACGAGCAGTACTTC. It encodes CASSTSSYEQYF.

This rearrangement joins TRBV5-6 to TRBJ2-1; 7 bases fit TRBD1. After removal of 4 bases from V and 7 bases from J, the junction contained 8 bases not matched to a gene. This CDR3 region has 14 residues. Germline V gives CDR1 SGHDT, CDR2 YYEEEE. In DNA, the CDR3 is TGTGCCAGCAGCGTAGGGACAGTTGAGAATGAGCAGTTCTTC. Its translation: CASSVGTVENEQFF.

The chain is built from TRBV28 and TRBJ1-1; D remains ambiguous. The CDR3 consists of 12 residues. V shed 3 bases and J shed 6 bases, with 8 bases lying between them. Per the germline V gene, CDR1 is MDHEN and CDR2 is SYDVKM. This chain's CDR3 is CASSLAGSEAFF. The CDR3 bases are TGTGCCAGCAGTTTGGCAGGTTCTGAAGCTTTCTTT.

The chain combines TRBV4-3 with TRBJ1-1; TRBD1 matches 7 bases. This CDR3 region has 15 residues. Germline CDR1 and CDR2: LGHNA and YSLEER. The ends lost 0 bases at V and 4 bases at J; junction bases unmatched: 5. This CDR3 is CASSQEGQRSTEAFF. The CDR3 DNA follows: TGCGCCAGCAGCCAAGAGGGACAGCGGAGCACTGAAGCTTTCTTT.

The rearrangement joins TRBV11-2 to TRBJ2-4; TRBD1 agrees at 7 bases. V trimming: 1 base; J trimming: 0 bases; junction bases outside the gene matches: 6. In germline, CDR1 is SGHAT, CDR2 FQNNGV. The CDR3 loop spans 17 amino acids. In nucleotides, the CDR3 is TGTGCCAGCAGCTTAGTTGGGGACAGACTAGCCAAAAACATTCAGTACTTC. The encoded protein is CASSLVGDRLAKNIQYF.

The V and J genes are TRBV11-2 and TRBJ2-1, with 7 bases matching TRBD1. In germline, CDR1 is SGHAT, CDR2 FQNNGV. V lost 5 bases to trimming and J lost 4 bases; unmatched junction nucleotides: 5. The CDR3 sequence is 14 residues long. In DNA form, the CDR3 reads TGTGCCAGCAGCCTCGGGACAGCTTACAATGAGCAGTTCTTC. Translation: CASSLGTAYNEQFF.

The chain links TRBV10-3 to TRBJ2-7, with 13 bases matching TRBD2. The CDR3 spans 17 residues. The germline CDR1 and CDR2 sequences are ENHRY and SYGVKD. V lost 6 bases to trimming and J lost 3 bases; unmatched junction nucleotides: 11. CDR3 nucleotides: TGTGCCATCAGCCTCTGGACTAGCGGGGGTGGGGGCTACGAGCAGTACTTC. It translates to CAISLWTSGGGGYEQYF.

With respect to this clone: Other DNA variants within this sample encode the same CDR3. V gene TRBV24-1 combines with J gene TRBJ2-5; 11 bases line up with TRBD2. The junction had 4 bases not matched to a gene; V was cut back by 4 bases and J by 4 bases. The CDR3 totals 15 residues. Germline V CDR1 and CDR2: KGHDR, SFDVKD. In DNA, the CDR3 is TGTGCCACCAGTGACCCCGGGACTAGCGGAGAGACCCAGTACTTC. The encoded protein is CATSDPGTSGETQYF.

This chain uses TRBV19 with TRBJ2-2; D may be TRBD1 (6 bases). The ends were cut back, 5 bases at V and 1 base at J, with 14 bases in the middle. The CDR3 has 16 residues. CDR1 and CDR2 from the germline V gene are LNHDA and SQIVND (reference sequence). The CDR3 DNA reads as TGTGCCAGTAGTTTAGGACAGAGCAAGAACACCGGGGAGCTGTTTTTT. It encodes CASSLGQSKNTGELFF. Full variable domain (remainder filled in from reference TRBV19 and TRBJ2-2): DGGITQSPKYLFRKEGQNVTLSCEQNLNHDAMYWYRQDPGQGLRLIYYSQIVNDFQKGDIAEGYSVSREKKESFPLTVTSAQKNPTAFYLCASSLGQSKNTGELFFGEGSRLTVL.

This chain joins TRBV7-2 and TRBJ1-2, with D unclear. V dropped 7 bases and J dropped 3 bases, with 9 bases sitting between them. Germline lookup yields CDR1 SGHTA and CDR2 FQGNSA. The CDR3 length is 12 residues. CDR3 nucleotides: TGTGCCAGCAAGATGAGCGACTATGGCTACACCTTC. It translates to CASKMSDYGYTF.

This chain's CDR3 is CASSGGGAGSYEQYF. The CDR3 region has the DNA TGTGCCAGCTCTGGAGGGGGGGCTGGCTCCTACGAGCAGTACTTC. The rearrangement uses TRBV28 and TRBJ2-7; possibly TRBD2 for D (7 bases). The length of the CDR3 is 15 residues. Trimming took 8 bases from V and 0 from J, leaving 17 bases between them. CDR1 is MDHEN, CDR2 SYDVKM, per germline.

The rearrangement joins TRBV7-7 to TRBJ2-5, with TRBD2 matching over 10 bases. J was trimmed by 1 base and V by 3 bases; bases with no gene match: 5. Germline V gene data show CDR1 as SSHAT and CDR2 as FNYEAQ (reference sequence). This CDR3 comprises 16 residues. The CDR3 DNA follows: TGTGCCAGCAGCTTTAATAGCGGGGGGACCCAAGAGACCCAGTACTTC. The encoded protein is CASSFNSGGTQETQYF.

This chain connects TRBV12-3 or TRBV12-4 to TRBJ2-2; D not certain. This CDR3 spans 13 amino acids. The V and J ends lost 2 bases and 4 bases respectively, with 5 bases between them. CDR3 in DNA: TGTGCCAGCAGTTTATTCGTCACCGGGGAGCTGTTTTTT. It translates to CASSLFVTGELFF.